Described below is a single TCR beta chain sequence and its context. What it recognizes is unknown. The sample originates from a study of shared clonotypes between healthy human individuals. Overall study: With ages of 18 to 49, the donors were two women and a few men. Findings and caveats of the study: Clonotype sharing levels among donors were expected to vary with sequencing depth.

Germline V gene lookup returns CDR1 SGDLS and CDR2 YYNGEE. The V segment lost 0 bases and the J segment 7 bases; nucleotides outside the gene matches: 7. This CDR3 comprises 14 residues. Assay execution took place at the deep level. Replicate sorted-subset PCRs were loaded with around 220 ng DNA, roughly 33,000 T cell genomes. Assay used: immunoSEQ multiplex PCR; TCRdb lists only in-frame clones, some missing. The data show 2 million to 2.5 million clones, more than 85% seen once. The source material was naive CD4+ T cells from PBMCs. Subset specified: CD45RA+ positively selected. This clonotype was sampled from a man between 18 and 29 years old in good health. Some clones in this sample may be carry-over from other donors' samples. V is TRBV9 and J is TRBJ2-7, with TRBD2 identical over 7 bases. The CDR3 nucleotides are TGTGCCAGCAGCGTAGAACCGGGAGGCCGAGAGCAGTACTTC. It specifies CASSVEPGGREQYF.